The entry below describes one TCR beta chain. The entry originates in a study of early stage breast cancer tumors. Looked up from germline, CDR1 is SNHLY and CDR2 is FYNNEI. The CDR3 is made up of 16 amino acids. V lost 8 bases, J lost 0 bases, and 5 bases stayed unmatched. Clones were sequenced by immunoSEQ multiplex PCR, and TCRdb holds only the in-frame ones, with some missing. The sample lists roughly 57,000 clones, just over 90% occurring once. The source material was blood. The sequence was obtained from a person in their 70s with breast cancer. This chain uses TRBV2 with TRBJ2-1; 12 nucleotides align to TRBD2. CDR3 protein: CASWTSGKSSYNEQFF. The DNA of the CDR3 is TGTGCCAGCTGGACTAGCGGGAAGAGCTCCTACAATGAGCAGTTCTTC.